This entry lists 32 T cell receptor beta chains sequenced from one sample in a study of cytomegalovirus exposure and HLA in healthy donors. The PCR ran on 60 Vbeta and 13 Jbeta primers. TCRdb's table, derived via immunoSEQ multiplex PCR, lists solely in-frame clones and lacks some. Of roughly 86,000 clones listed, 70% to 80% are singletons. The sequenced sample was PBMCs. The source of these receptors is a man in his 60s in good health and CMV-seronegative.

V and J are TRBV5-4 and TRBJ2-5; 8 positions agree with TRBD2. The CDR3 has 16 amino acids. CDR1 is SGHNT, CDR2 YYREEE, per germline (reference sequence). Trimming cost V 3 bases and J 4 bases; bases outside gene matches: 11. CDR3 loop: CASSSSGGELRETQYF. CDR3 DNA: TGTGCCAGCAGCTCCAGCGGGGGCGAGCTCCGAGAGACCCAGTACTTC.

The V and J genes are TRBV27 and TRBJ2-7; TRBD2 agrees at 11 bases. This CDR3 is 16 amino acids long. Germline CDR1 and CDR2: MNHEY and SMNVEV (reference sequence). The trim removed 6 bases at V and 3 bases at J, leaving 10 bases unmatched. The CDR3 here is CASSRDLAGGFYEQYF. CDR3 nucleotide sequence: TGTGCCAGCAGCCGCGATCTAGCGGGGGGTTTCTACGAGCAGTACTTC.

Comment on this clone: One junction end does not reproduce the germline sequence, and a read error may be involved. The rearrangement joins TRBV7-2 to TRBJ2-3, with 8 bases lining up with TRBD1. The CDR3 spans 15 residues. CDR1 is SGHTA, CDR2 FQGNSA, per germline. The CDR3 nucleotides are TGTGCCAACAGCCCGGACAGGGATGGCGCAGATACGCAGTATTTT. It specifies CANSPDRDGADTQYF.

The V call is TRBV2, the J call TRBJ2-3; 8 bases are a match to TRBD2. Trimming cost V 7 bases and J 0 bases; bases outside gene matches: 9. This CDR3 region has 16 residues. Germline-derived CDR1 and CDR2 are SNHLY and FYNNEI. CDR3 in DNA: TGTGCCAGCACCCCTGAAGCGGGAGTGAGCACAGATACGCAGTATTTT. It yields the protein CASTPEAGVSTDTQYF.

Only a few counts were recorded for this clone. This chain connects TRBV29-1 to TRBJ2-3, with D possibly TRBD2 on 6 matching bases. V dropped 6 bases and J dropped 3 bases, with 7 bases sitting between them. The V gene's germline CDR1 is SQVTM and CDR2 ANQGSEA. There are 11 residues in the CDR3. The CDR3 spells CSVGTTDTQYF. The CDR3 DNA sequence: TGCAGCGTGGGGACTACAGATACGCAGTATTTT.

The rearrangement joins TRBV27 to TRBJ1-1, with a weak D call TRBD1 (6 bases). Trimming took 9 bases from V and 8 from J, leaving 16 bases between them. CDR1 is MNHEY and CDR2 is SMNVEV in the germline V gene (reference sequence). The length of the CDR3 is 12 residues. CDR3 DNA: TGTGCCAGTTCATCGGGGGGCGCGGAAGCTTTCTTT. This encodes CASSSGGAEAFF.

The chain links TRBV6-1 to TRBJ1-5; tentative D call: TRBD1 (5 bases). V lost 7 bases, J lost 5 bases, and 12 bases lay in between. Germline V gives CDR1 MNHNS, CDR2 SASEGT. The length of the CDR3 is 13 residues. The CDR3, as DNA: TGTGCCAGCATGGTGACAGAAGATCAGCCCCAGCATTTT. Protein sequence: CASMVTEDQPQHF.

The CDR3 loop reads CASSLGLARGGNEQFF. DNA for the CDR3: TGCGCCAGCAGCTTGGGACTAGCTCGTGGGGGGAATGAGCAGTTCTTC. The chain carries TRBV5-1 and TRBJ2-1; 7 bases are a match to TRBD2. Per germline, CDR1 SGHRS and CDR2 YFSETQ. CDR3 size: 16 residues. J lost 7 bases, V lost 0 bases, and 10 bases had no gene match.

The chain couples TRBV5-4 to TRBJ1-3, with 10 bases matching TRBD1. Germline CDR1 and CDR2: SGHNT and YYREEE (reference sequence). Germline trimming cut 3 bases from V and 4 bases from J; bases unmatched to any gene: 4. This CDR3 has 15 amino acids. The DNA for the CDR3 is TGTGCCAGCAGCTCGGGGGACAGGGGAGGAAACACCATATATTTT. Translating gives CASSSGDRGGNTIYF. The entire variable domain, with the rest obtained from reference TRBV5-4 and TRBJ1-3, is as follows: ETGVTQSPTHLIKTRGQQVTLRCSSQSGHNTVSWYQQALGQGPQFIFQYYREEENGRGNFPPRFSGLQFPNYSSELNVNALELDDSALYLCASSSGDRGGNTIYFGEGSWLTVV.

The V and J genes are TRBV7-2 and TRBJ1-4; D unclear. V lost 1 base, J lost 6 bases, and 12 bases lay in between. From germline, CDR1 is SGHTA and CDR2 FQGNSA. The CDR3 is made up of 15 amino acids. The CDR3 region has the DNA TGTGCCAGCAGCTTAGATTCCCAACGGGATGAAAAACTGTTTTTT. Residues: CASSLDSQRDEKLFF.

This clone was recorded only once. The chain recombines TRBV2 with TRBJ2-6; no definite D call. Germline CDR1 is SNHLY and CDR2 is FYNNEI. V lost 3 bases and J lost 0, with 6 bases in between. The CDR3 covers 15 residues. The chain's CDR3 is CASSDGVSGANVLTF. As DNA, the CDR3 is TGTGCCAGCAGTGACGGAGTCTCTGGGGCCAACGTCCTGACTTTC.

This clone was counted a single time. The chain employs TRBV10-2 and TRBJ1-2; D ambiguous. The V gene's germline CDR1 is WSHSY and CDR2 SAAADI. Trimming left V 0 bases short and J 7 bases short, with 12 bases between. CDR3 size: 14 residues. The CDR3 DNA reads as TGCGCCAGCAGTGAGTCGGCCGGAGGTAGTGGCTACACCTTC. It translates to CASSESAGGSGYTF.

The CDR3 spells CASSPLGQPQHF. As DNA, the CDR3 is TGTGCCAGCAGCCCTCTCGGTCAGCCCCAGCATTTT. The rearrangement links TRBV7-9 to TRBJ1-5; unclear D gene. The CDR3 is 12 amino acids. Trimming took off 5 bases at V and 6 bases at J, with 8 bases between the two ends. The V gene's germline CDR1 is SEHNR and CDR2 FQNEAQ (reference sequence).

The rearrangement links TRBV5-1 to TRBJ2-3; D is unresolved. The V end was cut by 2 bases, the J end by 1 base, with 5 bases between. The CDR3 covers 13 residues. CDR1 is SGHRS, CDR2 YFSETQ, per germline. Here the CDR3 DNA reads TGCGCCAGCAGCTTCAGCGGCACAGATACGCAGTATTTT. Residues: CASSFSGTDTQYF.

The chain links TRBV5-8 to TRBJ2-3, with a weak D call TRBD2 (6 bases). The CDR3 loop spans 15 amino acids. The V and J ends lost 4 bases and 0 bases respectively, with 12 bases between them. The germline V gene has CDR1 SGHTS and CDR2 YDEGEE. The CDR3 protein is CASSRGLESTDTQYF. The CDR3 DNA follows: TGTGCCAGCAGCAGGGGACTGGAGAGCACAGATACGCAGTATTTT.

V gene TRBV5-6 combines with J gene TRBJ2-1, with 8 bases aligning to TRBD1. Germline V gene data show CDR1 as SGHDT and CDR2 as YYEEEE. This CDR3 region has 15 residues. V dropped 0 bases and J dropped 5; count of bases not matched to a gene: 4. The CDR3 here is CASSLGTGPDNEQFF. The CDR3 DNA follows: TGTGCCAGCAGCTTGGGGACAGGGCCTGACAATGAGCAGTTCTTC.

The chain combines TRBV30 with TRBJ1-1, with 7 bases identical to TRBD1. The CDR3 is 15 residues long. Germline loops: CDR1 GTSNPN, CDR2 SVGIG (reference sequence). V shed 0 bases and J 5 bases; nucleotides not matched to a gene: 9. CDR3 in DNA: TGTGCCTGGAGTGTATCTATTCAGGGGGATACTGAAGCTTTCTTT. Protein: CAWSVSIQGDTEAFF.

Comment on this clone: This likely stems from a read error, as it lies one base from a far larger clone. Other DNA sequences in this specimen translate into the identical CDR3. The chain carries TRBV5-8 and TRBJ1-1; unclear D gene. Looked up from germline, CDR1 is SGHTS and CDR2 is YDEGEE. V lost 4 bases and J lost 11, with 24 bases in between. The CDR3 consists of 15 residues. For the CDR3, the DNA is TGTGCCAGCAGCCAGTACCCGCCCCGCAGGACGGGGGCTTTCTTT. As protein: CASSQYPPRRTGAFF.

The CDR3 nucleotides are TGTGCCAGCAGGGCGGGGGTCTCCTACAATGAGCAGTTCTTC. It is translated as CASRAGVSYNEQFF. J is TRBJ2-1 and V is TRBV5-4; 7 positions match TRBD2. In germline, CDR1 is SGHNT, CDR2 YYREEE (reference sequence). This CDR3 region has 14 residues. With V trimmed by 5 bases and J by 0 bases, 2 bases remained unmatched.

To note about this clone: The same CDR3 also results from other DNA sequences found in this sample. The gene calls are TRBV7-2 and TRBJ2-5, with D possibly being TRBD2 (5 bases). The ends were cut back, 1 base at V and 2 bases at J, with 5 bases in the middle. The CDR3 runs to 13 residues. Per the germline V gene, CDR1 is SGHTA and CDR2 is FQGNSA. CDR3 nucleotide sequence: TGTGCCAGCAGCTTAGGGAGGCAAGAGACCCAGTACTTC. Protein sequence: CASSLGRQETQYF.

The chain links TRBV28 to TRBJ2-7, with 8 bases identical to TRBD2. The CDR3 has 17 amino acids. Germline-derived CDR1 and CDR2 are MDHEN and SYDVKM. V trimming: 2 bases; J trimming: 1 base; junction bases outside the gene matches: 10. The CDR3 coding sequence is TGTGCCAGCAGTTTACTCTCCTATAGCGGGGATTCCTACGAGCAGTACTTC. Amino acids: CASSLLSYSGDSYEQYF.

The chain has TRBV4-3 and TRBJ2-4, with 8 nucleotides matching TRBD1. The ends lost 2 bases at V and 8 bases at J; junction bases unmatched: 8. Germline-derived CDR1 and CDR2 are LGHNA and YSLEER. CDR3 length equals 15 residues. The CDR3 spells CASSQQTGEADIQYF. The CDR3 DNA reads TGCGCCAGCAGCCAACAGACAGGGGAGGCAGACATTCAGTACTTC.

This clone was seen more than once but under ten times. The rearrangement links TRBV6-1 to TRBJ1-2, with 7 nucleotides matching TRBD1. The germline V gene has CDR1 MNHNS and CDR2 SASEGT. V was clipped by 7 bases and J by 2 bases; unmatched bases: 1. The CDR3 is 12 amino acids. The CDR3 loop is CASMTGNYGYTF. The CDR3 region has the DNA TGTGCCAGCATGACAGGGAACTATGGCTACACCTTC.

This chain joins TRBV18 and TRBJ2-1, with no clear D. Between the trimmed V and J ends, which lost 0 bases and 0 bases, there was a span of 3 bases. CDR1 and CDR2 from the germline V gene are KGHSH and LQKENI. The CDR3 runs 14 residues. CDR3 sequence reads: CASSPPSSYNEQFF. For the CDR3, the DNA is TGTGCCAGCTCACCACCGAGCTCCTACAATGAGCAGTTCTTC. The complete variable domain, with remaining parts taken from reference TRBV18 and TRBJ2-1, reads NAGVMQNPRHLVRRRGQEARLRCSPMKGHSHVYWYRQLPEEGLKFMVYLQKENIIDESGMPKERFSAEFPKEGPSILRIQQVVRGDSAAYFCASSPPSSYNEQFFGPGTRLTVL.

The rearrangement joins TRBV6-5 to TRBJ2-7; possibly TRBD2 for D (5 bases). CDR1 is MNHEY and CDR2 is SVGAGI in the germline V gene. The CDR3 sequence is 11 residues long. V dropped 5 bases and J dropped 6 bases, with 8 bases sitting between them. The CDR3: CASSIGGEQYF. CDR3 sequence (DNA): TGTGCCAGCAGTATCGGAGGCGAGCAGTACTTC.

The genes are TRBV29-1 and TRBJ2-1; 9 nucleotides agree with TRBD2. The V segment lost 6 bases and the J segment 6 bases; nucleotides outside the gene matches: 21. Per germline, CDR1 SQVTM and CDR2 ANQGSEA. This CDR3 comprises 18 residues. The CDR3 DNA follows: TGCAGCGTCCGCACAACACAAGGTTGGACTAGCGCTGGCAATGAGCAGTTCTTC. It yields the protein CSVRTTQGWTSAGNEQFF.

CDR3 sequence: CASSIAVRAEGAQFF. The CDR3, as DNA: TGTGCCAGTAGTATAGCCGTTCGGGCCGAGGGGGCACAGTTCTTC. V and J are TRBV19 and TRBJ2-1; 7 bases align to TRBD1. CDR3 length: 15 residues. Per the germline V gene, CDR1 is LNHDA and CDR2 is SQIVND (reference sequence). V gave up 1 base and J gave up 13 bases; unmatched junction bases: 13.

The rearrangement joins TRBV9 to TRBJ2-5, with a weak D call TRBD2 (6 bases). Germline lookup yields CDR1 SGDLS and CDR2 YYNGEE. Trimming pared 0 bases from V and 2 bases from J, leaving 8 bases between. The CDR3 loop spans 14 amino acids. CDR3 amino acids: CASSVGGVQETQYF. Here the CDR3 DNA reads TGTGCCAGCAGCGTAGGCGGGGTACAAGAGACCCAGTACTTC.

The V gene is TRBV5-6, the J gene TRBJ2-5; 7 nucleotides agree with TRBD2. V was pared by 2 bases and J by 5 bases, with 3 bases of the junction left unmatched. The V gene's germline CDR1 is SGHDT and CDR2 YYEEEE. This CDR3 spans 13 amino acids. This CDR3 reads CASSLLARETQYF. The CDR3 nucleotides are TGTGCCAGCAGCTTACTAGCGCGGGAGACCCAGTACTTC.

The J gene is TRBJ2-2, the V gene TRBV6-5; 9 positions match TRBD1. CDR1 and CDR2 from the germline V gene are MNHEY and SVGAGI. The CDR3 runs to 14 residues. Trimming took 8 bases from V and 6 from J; bases not matched to a gene: 7. CDR3 loop: CASRKQGASGELFF. DNA of the CDR3: TGTGCCAGCCGGAAACAGGGGGCATCCGGGGAGCTGTTTTTT.

V is TRBV19 and J is TRBJ2-7; TRBD2 matches 9 bases. Losses at the gene ends were 6 bases for V and 6 bases for J; bases not matched to a gene: 9. This CDR3 is built from 14 residues. CDR1 and CDR2 from the germline V gene are LNHDA and SQIVND (reference sequence). The CDR3 loop reads CASRPGLASGEQYF. CDR3 bases: TGTGCCAGTAGACCGGGACTAGCAAGCGGCGAGCAGTACTTC.

The V and J genes are TRBV2 and TRBJ1-5; D remains ambiguous. From germline, CDR1 is SNHLY and CDR2 FYNNEI. V was trimmed by 7 bases and J by 0 bases, leaving 10 bases between them. The CDR3 is made up of 14 amino acids. This chain's CDR3 is CASKTVYSNQPQHF. CDR3 coding DNA: TGTGCCAGCAAAACAGTTTATAGCAATCAGCCCCAGCATTTT.